The 30 T cell receptor beta chains listed next were all sequenced from one sample in a study of read filtering for tumor transcriptome and immune sequencing. The library was built from around 380 ng RNA with molecular barcoded adaptors for alpha/delta and beta/gamma chains. TCRdb reprocessed the reads with MiXCR, giving one entry per CDR3 protein. The sample yields about 39,000 distinct CDR3 sequences, about 13% seen once. The material sequenced was a population of CD138-negative cells sorted from bone marrow. The receptor source for this set is a donor aged 40 or older with multiple myeloma.

The sample holds many counts of this clonotype. The chain carries TRBV13 and TRBJ1-1, with D hard to call. The CDR3 runs 12 residues. Germline lookup yields CDR1 PRHDT and CDR2 FYEKMQ (reference sequence). V was pared by 8 bases and J by 0 bases, with 7 bases between. The CDR3 DNA follows: TGTGCCAGCCGAAGAGTGAACACTGAAGCTTTCTTT. As protein: CASRRVNTEAFF.

Ten or more counts support this clonotype. This rearrangement joins TRBV14 to TRBJ1-1; D is possibly TRBD1 (6 bases). There are 14 residues in the CDR3. Trimming took off 3 bases at V and 4 bases at J, with 12 bases between the two ends. Germline-derived CDR1 and CDR2 are SGHDN and FVKESK. The DNA of the CDR3 is TGTGCCAGCAGCCATCTCAGGGGAGGCACTGAAGCTTTCTTT. Protein sequence: CASSHLRGGTEAFF.

This chain uses TRBV7-9 with TRBJ1-1; 7 positions agree with TRBD1. The CDR3 runs 15 residues. The germline V gene encodes CDR1 SEHNR and CDR2 FQNEAQ (reference sequence). The V gene end was trimmed by 3 bases and the J gene end by 3 bases; junction bases not matched to a gene: 7. CDR3 DNA sequence: TGTGCCAGCAGCTTCAGAGGTGACAGGGACACTGAAGCTTTCTTT. The encoded protein is CASSFRGDRDTEAFF. Using reference TRBV7-9 and TRBJ1-1 for the parts outside the CDR3, the full variable domain is DTGVSQNPRHKITKRGQNVTFRCDPISEHNRLYWYRQTLGQGPEFLTYFQNEAQLEKSRLLSDRFSAERPKGSFSTLEIQRTEQGDSAMYLCASSFRGDRDTEAFFGQGTRLTVV.

The chain recombines TRBV7-8 with TRBJ2-3; D is possibly TRBD1 or TRBD2 (5 bases each). V gave up 4 bases and J gave up 1 base, with 9 bases separating them. This CDR3 comprises 14 residues. The germline gives CDR1 SGHVS, CDR2 FQNEAQ. The CDR3 sequence is CASSYGTGTDTQYF. CDR3 sequence (DNA): TGTGCCAGCAGCTACGGGACCGGCACAGATACGCAGTATTTT.

In this sample, this clonotype turned up many times. The CDR3 loop is CASSLDSGADEQFF. The CDR3 DNA follows: TGTGCCAGCAGCTTAGACAGCGGGGCGGATGAGCAGTTCTTC. This chain links TRBV7-2 with TRBJ2-1, with 7 positions matching TRBD2. The CDR3 runs 14 residues. Germline V gene lookup returns CDR1 SGHTA and CDR2 FQGNSA. The J segment lost 8 bases and the V segment lost 1 base, leaving 5 bases of the junction unmatched.

In this sample, this clonotype turned up many times. The chain has TRBV6-1 and TRBJ2-3; D unclear. CDR3 length equals 14 residues. Germline loops: CDR1 MNHNS, CDR2 SASEGT. Trimming shortened V by 6 bases and J by 10 bases, and 20 bases separated the two germline ends. CDR3 loop: CASSVDGYYRAQYF. In DNA form, the CDR3 reads TGTGCCAGCAGCGTGGACGGATATTACAGAGCGCAGTATTTT.

Ten or more counts support this clonotype. V gene TRBV6-1 combines with J gene TRBJ2-5; 11 positions agree with TRBD1. V was clipped by 7 bases and J by 5 bases; unmatched bases: 9. Germline values: CDR1 MNHNS, CDR2 SASEGT. The CDR3 totals 15 residues. The CDR3 DNA reads as TGTGCCAGCACGAGGGACAGGGGGTATGGCGAGACCCAGTACTTC. It translates to CASTRDRGYGETQYF.

This clonotype was found many times. The chain has TRBV20-1 and TRBJ2-7, with 9 bases identical to TRBD1. The CDR3 totals 14 residues. Unmatched junction bases numbered 4, after V lost 3 bases and J lost 1 base. Germline CDR1 is DFQATT and CDR2 is SNEGSKA (reference sequence). The chain's CDR3 is CSARGDRESYEQYF. In nucleotides, the CDR3 is TGCAGTGCTAGGGGGGACAGGGAGTCCTACGAGCAGTACTTC.

V and J are TRBV28 and TRBJ1-1, with TRBD1 as a possible D gene (5 bases). CDR3 length equals 14 residues. Deletions cut 6 bases from V and 1 base from J, with 12 bases between. Germline V lookup: CDR1 MDHEN, CDR2 SYDVKM. CDR3 DNA: TGTGCCAGCAGCCCCACAGGTCGGAACACTGAAGCTTTCTTT. Its protein product is CASSPTGRNTEAFF.

This clonotype was picked up many times. The chain links TRBV7-2 to TRBJ2-5; 7 bases are a match to TRBD2. Trimming cost V 2 bases and J 1 base; bases outside gene matches: 4. Germline values: CDR1 SGHTA, CDR2 FQGNSA. The CDR3 spans 15 residues. CDR3 sequence reads: CASSLNLAVQETQYF. The DNA for the CDR3 is TGTGCCAGCAGCTTAAATCTAGCGGTCCAAGAGACCCAGTACTTC.

As concerns this clonotype: One end of the junction does not line up with germline, which may come from a read error. J is TRBJ2-3 and V is TRBV29-1; TRBD1 matches 8 bases. This CDR3 contains 13 residues. Germline loops: CDR1 SQVTM, CDR2 ANQGSEA. The CDR3 region has the DNA TGCAGCGTGGATGGACAGGGTATAGGTACGCAGTATTTC. Translation: CSVDGQGIGTQYF.

This clonotype showed up many times. The chain has TRBV10-3 and TRBJ1-5; D is unresolved. There are 12 residues in the CDR3. The germline CDR1 and CDR2 sequences are ENHRY and SYGVKD. Trimming took 10 bases from V and 0 from J, leaving 7 bases between them. CDR3 loop: CATRNSNQPQHF. DNA for the CDR3: TGTGCCACGCGGAATAGCAATCAGCCCCAGCATTTT.

This clonotype was counted many times. The chain combines TRBV14 with TRBJ1-1; D is possibly TRBD1 (5 bases). CDR1 and CDR2 (germline): SGHDN, FVKESK. V was clipped by 6 bases and J by 1 base, with 6 bases between them. CDR3 length equals 12 residues. The CDR3 nucleotides are TGTGCCAGCAGTGGGACGAACACTGAAGCTTTCTTT. It specifies CASSGTNTEAFF.

This clonotype has at least ten counts. The chain links TRBV6-1 to TRBJ2-4, with 7 bases identical to TRBD2. Germline loops: CDR1 MNHNS, CDR2 SASEGT. CDR3 length equals 17 residues. Germline trimming cut 6 bases from V and 0 bases from J; bases unmatched to any gene: 11. The chain's CDR3 is CASSDDRLAVAKNIQYF. In nucleotides, the CDR3 is TGTGCCAGCAGCGACGATAGGCTAGCGGTAGCCAAAAACATTCAGTACTTC.

V usage is TRBV19 and J usage is TRBJ2-3; D may be TRBD2 (5 bases). In germline, CDR1 is LNHDA, CDR2 SQIVND (reference sequence). V was cut by 5 bases and J by 0 bases, with 12 bases left in between. The CDR3 consists of 15 residues. This CDR3 is CASSPSGFSTDTQYF. The CDR3 nucleotides are TGTGCCAGTAGTCCTTCGGGATTTAGCACAGATACGCAGTATTTT.

Regarding this clonotype: A read error is likely here: a far larger clone is one base away. The V gene is TRBV11-2, the J gene TRBJ2-1, with D tentatively TRBD2 (5 bases). The CDR3 length is 14 residues. V was pared by 4 bases and J by 2 bases, with 9 bases between. The germline V gene has CDR1 SGHAT and CDR2 FQNNGV. The CDR3, as DNA: TGTGCCAGCAGCTCGGGGTTCACCTACAATGAGCAGTTCTTC. Its protein is CASSSGFTYNEQFF.

This clonotype was counted between two and nine times. The V call is TRBV27, the J call TRBJ2-2; D remains ambiguous. Trimming left V 3 bases short and J 7 bases short, with 12 bases between. This CDR3 has 14 amino acids. Germline assignment: CDR1 MNHEY and CDR2 SMNVEV (reference sequence). CDR3 nucleotides: TGTGCCAGCAGTTTGGTCCCGGTTTTCGGGGAGCTGTTTTTT. Translated, it gives CASSLVPVFGELFF.

This clonotype was counted at least ten times. The CDR3 reads CASSHRGQRTEAFF. The CDR3 DNA reads as TGTGCCAGCAGCCACCGGGGGCAGCGGACTGAAGCTTTCTTT. The J gene is TRBJ1-1, the V gene TRBV3-1; the D gene is possibly TRBD1 (6 bases). V lost 3 bases, J lost 5 bases, and 13 bases lay in between. Germline V lookup: CDR1 LGHDT, CDR2 YNNKEL (reference sequence). The CDR3 runs 14 residues. Full variable domain (missing parts from reference TRBV3-1 and TRBJ1-1): DTAVSQTPKYLVTQMGNDKSIKCEQNLGHDTMYWYKQDSKKFLKIMFSYNNKELIINETVPNRFSPKSPDKAHLNLHINSLELGDSAVYFCASSHRGQRTEAFFGQGTRLTVV.

This clonotype was picked up a small number of times. The chain employs TRBV20-1 and TRBJ2-3, with TRBD2 matching 9 bases. V dropped 2 bases and J dropped 5; count of bases not matched to a gene: 8. The CDR3 consists of 15 residues. CDR1 and CDR2 from the germline V gene are DFQATT and SNEGSKA (reference sequence). In DNA form, the CDR3 reads TGCAGTGCTAGAAAAGCGGGGGGTCGGGTAGATACGCAGTATTTT. This codes for CSARKAGGRVDTQYF.

This clonotype occurred many times. CDR3 nucleotide sequence: TGTGCCAGCAGCTTGGTACTAGCGCAGAGCACAGATACGCAGTATTTT. Protein: CASSLVLAQSTDTQYF. The V call is TRBV5-5, the J call TRBJ2-3; 7 positions agree with TRBD2. The CDR3 loop spans 16 amino acids. Unmatched junction bases numbered 4, after V lost 0 bases and J lost 0 bases. Germline CDR1 is SGHKS and CDR2 is YYEKEE (reference sequence).

This clonotype appeared many times. This chain links TRBV18 with TRBJ1-1; 8 bases map to TRBD1. J was trimmed by 1 base and V by 5 bases; bases with no gene match: 0. This CDR3 spans 13 amino acids. Germline loops: CDR1 KGHSH, CDR2 LQKENI. CDR3 loop: CASSGQGNTEAFF. CDR3 in DNA: TGTGCCAGCTCAGGACAGGGGAACACTGAAGCTTTCTTT.

The table lists this clonotype with many counts. The rearrangement links TRBV6-5 to TRBJ2-1; D is possibly TRBD1 or TRBD2 (7 bases each). This CDR3 comprises 15 residues. Trimming removed 7 bases at V and 8 bases at J, with 21 bases between. Germline CDR1 MNHEY, CDR2 SVGAGI. CDR3 amino acids: CASNNRGGGLDEQFF. CDR3 nucleotides: TGTGCCAGCAACAACCGGGGAGGGGGCTTGGATGAGCAGTTCTTC.

Worth noting for this clonotype: A read error may produce the germline difference seen at one junction end. The genes are TRBV28 and TRBJ1-3, with D possibly TRBD1 on 6 matching bases. The CDR3 has 16 amino acids. CDR1 and CDR2 (germline): MDHEN, SYDVKM. As DNA, the CDR3 is TGTGCCAGCAGTTTGAGCAGGGGAACCTCTGGAAACACCATATATTTC. Its translation is CASSLSRGTSGNTIYF.

This clonotype was detected many times. The CDR3 DNA reads TGTGCCAGCAGCCTGGGACTAGCGGGAGTCGCGAGGGAGCAGTACTTC. The encoded protein is CASSLGLAGVAREQYF. The chain links TRBV28 to TRBJ2-7; 14 bases are a match to TRBD2. The length of the CDR3 is 16 residues. The germline V gene has CDR1 MDHEN and CDR2 SYDVKM. V was clipped by 6 bases and J by 7 bases; unmatched bases: 11.

This clonotype came up a few times. This chain joins TRBV6-5 and TRBJ2-1, with D perhaps being TRBD1 or TRBD2 (5 bases each). Germline assignment: CDR1 MNHEY and CDR2 SVGAGI. The CDR3 spans 15 residues. Trimming pared 4 bases from V and 1 base from J, leaving 11 bases between. CDR3 loop: CASSLGVISYNEQFF. CDR3 DNA sequence: TGTGCCAGCAGTTTGGGGGTGATATCCTACAATGAGCAGTTCTTC.

This clonotype has at least ten counts. Written as DNA, the CDR3 is TGCAGTGCTGCCAGGACTAGCGGGATTGGGGAGCTGTTTTTT. It codes for CSAARTSGIGELFF. This sequence joins TRBV20-1 and TRBJ2-2, with TRBD2 identical over 12 bases. Trimming took 5 bases from V and 8 from J; bases not matched to a gene: 6. From germline, CDR1 is DFQATT and CDR2 SNEGSKA (reference sequence). This CDR3 region has 14 residues.

In regard to this clonotype: Since a far larger clone is one base different, this is likely a read error. The rearrangement links TRBV7-9 to TRBJ1-5, with D perhaps TRBD1 (6 bases). Germline assignment: CDR1 SEHNR and CDR2 FQNEAQ (reference sequence). This CDR3 has 15 residues. CDR3 in DNA: TGTGCTAGCTGTCCGCGGGACAAGGGGCATCAGCCCCAGCATTTT. Translating gives CASCPRDKGHQPQHF.

The rearrangement links TRBV4-2 to TRBJ2-1; TRBD2 aligns across 7 bases. V was clipped by 1 base and J by 9 bases; unmatched bases: 6. The V gene's germline CDR1 is LGHNA and CDR2 YNFKEQ. The CDR3 is 14 residues long. CDR3 sequence: CASSQGQLAGEQFF. In nucleotides, the CDR3 is TGTGCCAGCAGCCAAGGTCAGTTAGCGGGTGAGCAGTTCTTC.

A note on this clonotype: It is likely a read error: a sequence one base away is far more abundant. The chain employs TRBV5-1 and TRBJ1-1; D unclear. This CDR3 is 13 amino acids long. Germline V gene data show CDR1 as SGHRS and CDR2 as YFSETQ. The CDR3 loop is CASSLAGRSPLRF. Here the CDR3 DNA reads TGCGCCAGCAGCTTGGCCGGCCGCTCACCCCTCCGCTTT.

This clonotype was detected ten times or more. The rearrangement links TRBV20-1 to TRBJ2-2; 12 bases agree with TRBD2. Germline values: CDR1 DFQATT, CDR2 SNEGSKA (reference sequence). J lost 5 bases, V lost 5 bases, and 3 bases had no gene match. The length of the CDR3 is 14 residues. CDR3 in DNA: TGCAGTGCTCGCCTAGCGGGAGGGACCGGGGAGCTGTTTTTT. Translating gives CSARLAGGTGELFF.